The following is a TCR beta chain sequence with its context. This entry comes from a study of blood T cell repertoires in COVID-19. Study details: PBMCs, B-cell-depleted T cells, or T cells provided the cDNA or gDNA that made up the material.

Produced via immunoSEQ multiplex PCR; TCRdb's table is partial and in-frame only. The data show around 300,000 clones, with more than 80% seen just once and around 6.8% held by the top ten. Germline V gives CDR1 MDHEN, CDR2 SYDVKM. V shed 5 bases, J shed 7 bases, and the junction held 5 bases outside the gene matches. CDR3 size: 14 residues. The sequence came from a woman aged 30 to 39 with COVID-19, enrolled during active disease. The V gene is TRBV28, the J gene TRBJ2-1, with 10 positions matching TRBD1. Input material: peripheral blood. CDR3: CASSMTGGRNEQFF. In nucleotides, the CDR3 is TGTGCCAGCAGTATGACAGGGGGCAGGAATGAGCAGTTCTTC.